The clone carrying this T cell receptor (beta chain) was detected a few times. Cells sorted as Tregs were CD4+, CD25+ and CD127-/low. V lost 6 bases, J lost 1 base, and 12 bases lay in between. Germline V gene sequence: CDR1 MNHNY, CDR2 SVGAGI (reference sequence). CDR3 length: 14 amino acids. MiXCR was run by TCRdb on the 5' RACE reads, yielding one entry per CDR3 protein. The table shows over 45,000 distinct CDR3 sequences, with around 24% occurring only once. The sample was tumor-infiltrating Tregs sorted from the breast tumor. The clonotype comes from a female donor with breast cancer. V is TRBV6-6 and J is TRBJ1-1; D unresolved. In DNA, the CDR3 is TGTGCCAGCAGCCCCCGCCGGGGGAACACTGAAGCTTTCTTT. This sequence encodes CASSPRRGNTEAFF.